The following is a TCR beta chain sequence with its context. The antigen is unknown. CDR1 and CDR2 from the germline V gene are MDHEN and SYDVKM. V was clipped by 4 bases and J by 0 bases, with 13 bases between them. This CDR3 contains 16 residues. This sample stems from a study of spatial heterogeneity in lung cancer. Study-level points and caveats: In tumors, expanded intratumoral alpha and beta TCR counts tracked mutation counts.

Unique molecular identifiers, one per molecule, were present on every TCR cDNA molecule. TCRdb reprocessed the 5' RACE reads with MiXCR, giving one entry per CDR3 protein. The sample yields just under 9,500 distinct CDR3 sequences, around 8.9% seen once. As for time point: sample taken at primary tumor resection. A total of fewer than 80 untreated early-stage non-small cell lung cancer patients served as donors. Extraction of whole RNA from tumor, nontumor lung or frozen PBMC preceded unsorted sequencing. This TCR came from a male donor with early-stage non-small cell lung cancer. This material consisted of lung tumor tissue, taken at surgery. The V call is TRBV28, the J call TRBJ1-5; D not resolved. The CDR3 DNA follows: TGTGCCAGCAGTTCGGAACAGTTTTATAGCAATCAGCCCCAGCATTTT. As protein: CASSSEQFYSNQPQHF.